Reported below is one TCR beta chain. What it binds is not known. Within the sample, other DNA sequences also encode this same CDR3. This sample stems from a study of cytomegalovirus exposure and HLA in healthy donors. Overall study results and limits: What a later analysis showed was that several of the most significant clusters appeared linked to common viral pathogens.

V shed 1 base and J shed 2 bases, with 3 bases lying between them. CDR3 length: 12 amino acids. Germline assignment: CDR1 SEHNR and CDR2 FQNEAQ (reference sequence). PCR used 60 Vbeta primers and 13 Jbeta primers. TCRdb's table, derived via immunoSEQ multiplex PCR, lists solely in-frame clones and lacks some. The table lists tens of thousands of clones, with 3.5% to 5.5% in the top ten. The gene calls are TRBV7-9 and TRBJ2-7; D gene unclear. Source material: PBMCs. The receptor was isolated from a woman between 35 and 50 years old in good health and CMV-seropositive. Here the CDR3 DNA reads TGTGCCAGCAGCTTAGGCGCCTACGAGCAGTACTTC. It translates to CASSLGAYEQYF.